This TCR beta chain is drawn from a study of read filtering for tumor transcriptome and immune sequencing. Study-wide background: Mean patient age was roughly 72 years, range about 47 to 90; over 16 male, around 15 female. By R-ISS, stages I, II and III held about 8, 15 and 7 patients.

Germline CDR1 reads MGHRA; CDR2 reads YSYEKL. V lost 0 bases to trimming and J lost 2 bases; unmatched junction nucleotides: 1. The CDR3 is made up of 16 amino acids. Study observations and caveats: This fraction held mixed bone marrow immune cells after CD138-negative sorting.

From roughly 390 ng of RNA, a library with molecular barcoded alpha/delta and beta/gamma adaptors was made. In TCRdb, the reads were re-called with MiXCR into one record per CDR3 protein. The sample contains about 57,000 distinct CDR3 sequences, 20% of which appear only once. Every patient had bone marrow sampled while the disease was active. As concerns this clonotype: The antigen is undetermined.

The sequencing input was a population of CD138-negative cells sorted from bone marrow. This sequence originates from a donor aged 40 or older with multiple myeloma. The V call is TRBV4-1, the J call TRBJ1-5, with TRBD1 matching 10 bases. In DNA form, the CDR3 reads TGCGCCAGCAGCCAAGAGGGGACAGGGGGCAATCAGCCCCAGCATTTT. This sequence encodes CASSQEGTGGNQPQHF.